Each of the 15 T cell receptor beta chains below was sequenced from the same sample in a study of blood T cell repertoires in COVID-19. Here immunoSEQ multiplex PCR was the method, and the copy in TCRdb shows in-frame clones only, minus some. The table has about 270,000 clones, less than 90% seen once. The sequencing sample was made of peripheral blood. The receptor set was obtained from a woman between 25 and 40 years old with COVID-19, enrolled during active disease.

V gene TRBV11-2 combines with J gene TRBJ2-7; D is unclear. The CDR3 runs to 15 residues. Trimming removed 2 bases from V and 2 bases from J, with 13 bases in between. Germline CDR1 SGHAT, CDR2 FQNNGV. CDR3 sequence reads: CASSLSHSWAYEQYF. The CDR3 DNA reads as TGTGCCAGCAGCTTAAGTCACAGCTGGGCCTACGAGCAGTACTTC.

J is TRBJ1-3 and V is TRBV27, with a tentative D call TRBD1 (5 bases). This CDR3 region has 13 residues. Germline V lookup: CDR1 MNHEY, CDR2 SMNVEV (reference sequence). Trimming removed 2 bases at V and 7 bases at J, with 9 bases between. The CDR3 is CASSLGGTNTIYF. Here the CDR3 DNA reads TGTGCCAGCAGTTTAGGAGGGACCAACACCATATATTTT.

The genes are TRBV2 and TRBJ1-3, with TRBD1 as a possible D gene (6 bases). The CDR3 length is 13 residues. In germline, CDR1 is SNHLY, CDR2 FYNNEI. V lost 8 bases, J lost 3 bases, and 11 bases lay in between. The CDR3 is CASLQGFGNTIYF. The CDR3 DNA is TGTGCCAGCCTACAGGGATTTGGAAACACCATATATTTT.

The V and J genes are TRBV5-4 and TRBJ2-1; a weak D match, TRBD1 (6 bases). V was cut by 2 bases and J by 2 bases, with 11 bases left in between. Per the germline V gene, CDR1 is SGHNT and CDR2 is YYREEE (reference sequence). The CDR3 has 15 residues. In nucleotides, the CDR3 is TGTGCCAGCAGCTTCCGGGACAAAACCTACAATGAGCAGTTCTTC. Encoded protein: CASSFRDKTYNEQFF.

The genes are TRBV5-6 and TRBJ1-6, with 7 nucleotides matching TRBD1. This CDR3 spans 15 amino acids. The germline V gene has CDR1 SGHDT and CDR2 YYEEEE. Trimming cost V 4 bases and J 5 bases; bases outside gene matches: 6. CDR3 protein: CASSVTGRNNSPLHF. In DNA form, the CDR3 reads TGTGCCAGCAGCGTGACAGGGCGGAATAATTCACCCCTCCACTTT.

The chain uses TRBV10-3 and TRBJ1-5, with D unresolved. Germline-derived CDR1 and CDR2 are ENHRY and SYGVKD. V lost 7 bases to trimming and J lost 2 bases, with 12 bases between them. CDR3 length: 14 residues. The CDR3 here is CAIKSGGGNQPQHF. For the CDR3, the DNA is TGTGCCATCAAAAGTGGCGGGGGCAATCAGCCCCAGCATTTT.

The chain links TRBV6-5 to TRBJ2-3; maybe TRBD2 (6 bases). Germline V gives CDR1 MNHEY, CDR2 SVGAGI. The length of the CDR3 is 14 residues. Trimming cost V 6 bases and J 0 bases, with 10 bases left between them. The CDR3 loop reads CASRKGTSTDTQYF. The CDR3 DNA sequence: TGTGCCAGCAGGAAGGGGACTAGCACAGATACGCAGTATTTT.

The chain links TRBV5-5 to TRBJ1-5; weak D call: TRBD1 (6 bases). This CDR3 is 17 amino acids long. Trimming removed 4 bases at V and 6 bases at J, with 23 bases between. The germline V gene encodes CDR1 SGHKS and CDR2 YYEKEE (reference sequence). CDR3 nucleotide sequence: TGTGCCAGCAGCCGTCAGGGGAATGTAGCTCAAGGTCAGCCCCAGCATTTT. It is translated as CASSRQGNVAQGQPQHF.

This chain's CDR3 is CASSAPGKLRIVPETQYF. The CDR3 DNA sequence: TGTGCCAGCAGCGCCCCCGGGAAGTTGCGGATCGTCCCTGAGACCCAGTACTTC. The chain recombines TRBV21-1 with TRBJ2-5; the table's D call, TRBD2, has no DNA check behind it. TRBV21-1 corresponds to a pseudogene. This CDR3 contains 18 residues.

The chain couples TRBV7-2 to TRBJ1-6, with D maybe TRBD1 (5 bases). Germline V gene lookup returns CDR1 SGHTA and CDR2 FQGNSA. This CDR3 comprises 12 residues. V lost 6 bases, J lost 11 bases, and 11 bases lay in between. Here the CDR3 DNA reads TGTGCCAGCAGGCGACAGACCACACCCCTCCACTTT. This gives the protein CASRRQTTPLHF.

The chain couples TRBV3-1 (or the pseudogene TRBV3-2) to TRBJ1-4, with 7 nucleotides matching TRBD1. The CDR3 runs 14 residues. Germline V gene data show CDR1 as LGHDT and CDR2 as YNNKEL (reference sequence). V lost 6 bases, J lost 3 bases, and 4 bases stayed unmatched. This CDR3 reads CASRYRGPNEKLFF. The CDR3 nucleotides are TGTGCCAGCAGATACAGGGGCCCTAATGAAAAACTGTTTTTT.

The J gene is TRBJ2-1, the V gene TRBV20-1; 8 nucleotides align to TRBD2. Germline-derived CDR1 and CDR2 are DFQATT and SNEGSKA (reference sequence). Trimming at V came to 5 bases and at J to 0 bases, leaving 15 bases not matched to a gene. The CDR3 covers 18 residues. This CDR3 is CSAGGGLAGGSSYNEQFF. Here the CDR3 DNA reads TGCAGTGCTGGTGGGGGGCTGGCGGGGGGTAGCTCCTACAATGAGCAGTTCTTC.

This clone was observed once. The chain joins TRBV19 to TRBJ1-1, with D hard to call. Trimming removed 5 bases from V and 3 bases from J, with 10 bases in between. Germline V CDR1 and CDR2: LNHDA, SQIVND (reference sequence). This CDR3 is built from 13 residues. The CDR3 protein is CASSVSGYTEAFF. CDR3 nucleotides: TGTGCCAGTAGTGTGTCGGGGTACACTGAAGCTTTCTTT. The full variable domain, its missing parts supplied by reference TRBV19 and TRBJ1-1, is DGGITQSPKYLFRKEGQNVTLSCEQNLNHDAMYWYRQDPGQGLRLIYYSQIVNDFQKGDIAEGYSVSREKKESFPLTVTSAQKNPTAFYLCASSVSGYTEAFFGQGTRLTVV.

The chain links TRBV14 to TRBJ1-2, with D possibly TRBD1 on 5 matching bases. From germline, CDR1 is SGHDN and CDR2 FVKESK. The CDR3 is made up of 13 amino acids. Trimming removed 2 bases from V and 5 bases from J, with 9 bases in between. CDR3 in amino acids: CASSQTRTYGYTF. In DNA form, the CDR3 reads TGTGCCAGCAGCCAAACCCGGACATATGGCTACACCTTC.

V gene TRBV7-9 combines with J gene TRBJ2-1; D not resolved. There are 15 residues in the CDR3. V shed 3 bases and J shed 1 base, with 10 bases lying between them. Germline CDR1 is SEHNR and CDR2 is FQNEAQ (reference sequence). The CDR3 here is CASSLPRESYNEQFF. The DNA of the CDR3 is TGTGCCAGCAGCTTGCCACGCGAGTCCTACAATGAGCAGTTCTTC.